This TCR beta chain was obtained from a study of beta chain features in type 1 diabetes. As regards this clone: Antigen: not known.

From germline, CDR1 is MNHNY and CDR2 SVGAGI (reference sequence). The CDR3 totals 13 residues. Unmatched junction bases numbered 0, after V lost 2 bases and J lost 3 bases. The study, taken as a whole, reports: TCRB CDR3s were moderately but significantly shorter in Type 1 diabetes patients in all four CD4+ subsets.

Since all of the isolated RNA was reverse transcribed, expressed TCRB transcripts were what got sequenced. The assay was immunoSEQ multiplex PCR, and TCRdb's table has in-frame clones only and misses some. The sample yields 400,000 or so clones, roughly 12% seen once. The V and J genes are TRBV6-6 and TRBJ2-5; TRBD1 matches 7 bases. This TCR came from a woman between 18 and 29 years old with type 1 diabetes. The specimen sequenced was naive CD4+ T cells from blood. DNA of the CDR3: TGTGCCAGCAGTTACACAGGGGAAGAGACCCAGTACTTC. Protein: CASSYTGEETQYF.